This T cell receptor beta chain emerged from a study of human T cells and chemical hapten exposure. The wider study: Per-sample TCR yields varied mainly from small pooled library volume differences. Findings and limits, study-wide: With DPC sensitization, TCRs exceeding 1 in 1000 frequency showed no change.

The template was total RNA from unfractionated whole blood. This clonotype has a handful of counts. The target antigen is unknown. As originally analysed: Individual samples carried between about 20,000 and 700,000 TCRs, with 95,638 as the median. MiXCR, applied by TCRdb to the 5' RACE reads, yields one record per CDR3 protein. The V and J calls shown here were made by TCRdb, not taken from the authors' results. This table has under 150,000 distinct CDR3 sequences, approximately 20% appearing once. The CDR3 has 14 amino acids. Trimming removed 2 bases from V and 5 bases from J, with 12 bases in between. The germline CDR1 and CDR2 sequences are SGHTA and FQGNSA.

The TCR sequence derives from a human donor in good health. V is TRBV7-2 and J is TRBJ2-5, with no clear D. CDR3 region: CASSLQSRFETQYF. DNA of the CDR3: TGTGCCAGCAGCTTACAGTCCCGGTTTGAGACCCAGTACTTC.